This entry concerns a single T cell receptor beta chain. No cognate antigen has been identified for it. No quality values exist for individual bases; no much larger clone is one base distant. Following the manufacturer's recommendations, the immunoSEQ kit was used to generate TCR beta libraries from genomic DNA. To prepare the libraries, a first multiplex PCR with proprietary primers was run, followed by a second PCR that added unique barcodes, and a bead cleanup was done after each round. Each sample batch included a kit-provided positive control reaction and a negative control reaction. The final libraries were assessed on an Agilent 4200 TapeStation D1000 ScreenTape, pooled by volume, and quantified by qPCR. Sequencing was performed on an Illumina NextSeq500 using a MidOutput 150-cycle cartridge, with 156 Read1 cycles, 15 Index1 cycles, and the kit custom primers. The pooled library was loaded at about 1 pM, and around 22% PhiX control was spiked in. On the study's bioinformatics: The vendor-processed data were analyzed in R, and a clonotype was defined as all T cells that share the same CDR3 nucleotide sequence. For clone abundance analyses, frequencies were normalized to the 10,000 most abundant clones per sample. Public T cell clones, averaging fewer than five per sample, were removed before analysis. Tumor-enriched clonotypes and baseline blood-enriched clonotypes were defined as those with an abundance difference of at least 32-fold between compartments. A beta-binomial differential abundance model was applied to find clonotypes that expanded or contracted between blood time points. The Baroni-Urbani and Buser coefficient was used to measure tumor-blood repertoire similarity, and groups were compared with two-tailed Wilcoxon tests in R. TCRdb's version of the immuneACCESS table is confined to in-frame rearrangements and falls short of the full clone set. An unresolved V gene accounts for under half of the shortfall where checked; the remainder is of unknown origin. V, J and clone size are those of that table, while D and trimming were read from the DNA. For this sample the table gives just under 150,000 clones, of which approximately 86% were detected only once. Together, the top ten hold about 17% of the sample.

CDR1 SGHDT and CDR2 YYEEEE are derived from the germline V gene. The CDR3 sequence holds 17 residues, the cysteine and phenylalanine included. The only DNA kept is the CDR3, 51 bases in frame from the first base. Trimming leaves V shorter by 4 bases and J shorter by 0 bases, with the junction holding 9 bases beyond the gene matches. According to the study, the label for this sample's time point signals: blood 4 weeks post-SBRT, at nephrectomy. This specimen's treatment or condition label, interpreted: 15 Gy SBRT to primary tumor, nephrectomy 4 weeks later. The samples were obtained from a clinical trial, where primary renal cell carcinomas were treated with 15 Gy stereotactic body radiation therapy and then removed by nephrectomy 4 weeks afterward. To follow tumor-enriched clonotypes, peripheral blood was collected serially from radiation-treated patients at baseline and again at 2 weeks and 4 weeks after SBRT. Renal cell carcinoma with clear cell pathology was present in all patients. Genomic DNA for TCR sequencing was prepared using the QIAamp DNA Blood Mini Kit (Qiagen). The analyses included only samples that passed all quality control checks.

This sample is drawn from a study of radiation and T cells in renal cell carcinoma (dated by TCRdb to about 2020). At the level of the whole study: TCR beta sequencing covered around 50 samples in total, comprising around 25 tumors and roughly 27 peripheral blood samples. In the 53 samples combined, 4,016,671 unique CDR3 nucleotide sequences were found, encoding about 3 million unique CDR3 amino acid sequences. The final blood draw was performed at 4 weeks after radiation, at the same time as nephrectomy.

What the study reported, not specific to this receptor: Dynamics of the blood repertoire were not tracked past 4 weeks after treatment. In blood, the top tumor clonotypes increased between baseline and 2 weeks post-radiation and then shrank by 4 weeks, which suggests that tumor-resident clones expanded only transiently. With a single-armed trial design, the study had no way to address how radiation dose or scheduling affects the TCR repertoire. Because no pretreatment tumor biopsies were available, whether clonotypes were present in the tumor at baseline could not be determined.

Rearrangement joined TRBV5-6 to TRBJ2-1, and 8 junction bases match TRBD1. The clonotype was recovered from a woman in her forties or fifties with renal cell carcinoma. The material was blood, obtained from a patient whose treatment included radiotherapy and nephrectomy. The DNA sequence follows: TGTGCCAGCAGCCAAAACAGGGGGACCTACTCCTACAATGAGCAGTTCTTC. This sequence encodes CASSQNRGTYSYNEQFF.